This passage covers 32 T cell receptor beta chains from one sample sequenced in a study of blood T cell repertoires in COVID-19 (dated by TCRdb to about 2020). The receptor library was made with the immunoSEQ multiplex PCR assay. TCRdb provides this immuneACCESS table in a form limited to in-frame rearrangements. Some clones are lacking; in checked studies, under half of them reflect an unresolved V gene, and why the rest are absent is not known. This sample holds approximately 94,000 clones; approximately 86% were observed only once. The ten top clones hold about 5.3% of the sample. The sequencing sample was made of peripheral blood. Receptors originate from a human donor in a cohort sampled during active COVID-19.

The rearrangement uses TRBV9 and TRBJ2-5; 13 nucleotides align to TRBD2. CDR1 and CDR2 from the germline V gene are SGDLS and YYNGEE. This CDR3 has 17 residues. V was clipped by 3 bases and J by 0 bases; unmatched bases: 5. The CDR3, as DNA: TGTGCCAGCAGCGAAAGACTAGCGGGAGGCTACCAAGAGACCCAGTACTTC. This encodes CASSERLAGGYQETQYF.

V and J are TRBV11-2 and TRBJ2-2; the match to TRBD2 covers 7 bases. Losses at the gene ends were 8 bases for V and 6 bases for J; bases not matched to a gene: 15. Germline CDR1 SGHAT, CDR2 FQNNGV. The CDR3 sequence is 16 residues long. The CDR3 spells CASGEIGLVNPGELFF. CDR3 nucleotide sequence: TGTGCCAGCGGGGAAATTGGACTAGTTAATCCCGGGGAGCTGTTTTTT.

This chain links TRBV30 with TRBJ1-4, with D tentatively TRBD1 (6 bases). Germline values: CDR1 GTSNPN, CDR2 SVGIG (reference sequence). V lost 3 bases and J 8 bases, leaving 16 bases between the germline ends. The CDR3 loop spans 14 amino acids. CDR3 DNA: TGTGCCTGGAGCGAACAGGGTCTTGCGGAAAAACTGTTTTTT. It yields the protein CAWSEQGLAEKLFF.

The chain is built from TRBV5-1 and TRBJ2-1, with D maybe TRBD1 (5 bases). The germline V gene has CDR1 SGHRS and CDR2 YFSETQ. This CDR3 is built from 14 residues. The V gene lost 2 bases and the J gene lost 4 bases, with 10 bases spanning the gap. The CDR3 bases are TGCGCCAGCAGCTTAGAGGACACATACAATGAGCAGTTCTTC. Translated, it gives CASSLEDTYNEQFF.

The V gene is TRBV18, the J gene TRBJ1-4, with 11 bases matching TRBD1. Germline CDR1 reads KGHSH; CDR2 reads LQKENI. Germline trimming cut 6 bases from V and 0 bases from J; bases unmatched to any gene: 21. The CDR3 runs to 22 residues. CDR3 DNA sequence: TGTGCCAGCTCCCATACCACTCTCTCAGGACAGGGGGCATGGACAACTAATGAAAAACTGTTTTTT. It translates to CASSHTTLSGQGAWTTNEKLFF.

V gene TRBV20-1 combines with J gene TRBJ1-1, with a tentative D call TRBD1 (5 bases). This CDR3 spans 14 amino acids. The germline CDR1 and CDR2 sequences are DFQATT and SNEGSKA (reference sequence). With 3 bases removed from V and 1 base from J, the gap between germline ends came to 12 bases. CDR3 coding DNA: TGCAGTGCTAGTGCGGGCAGGGCGAACACTGAAGCTTTCTTT. It specifies CSASAGRANTEAFF.

This clone showed up just a few times. V gene TRBV10-3 combines with J gene TRBJ1-2; D gene unclear. The CDR3 covers 13 residues. Germline values: CDR1 ENHRY, CDR2 SYGVKD. The V gene lost 2 bases and the J gene lost 13 bases, with 17 bases spanning the gap. The CDR3 nucleotides are TGTGCCATCAGTGAGCCAATGTTCATGGCGGGCACCTTC. Amino acid sequence: CAISEPMFMAGTF.

The chain combines TRBV7-9 with TRBJ2-2, with a tentative D call TRBD2 (6 bases). Germline-derived CDR1 and CDR2 are SEHNR and FQNEAQ (reference sequence). CDR3 length: 14 amino acids. V lost 10 bases and J 1 base, leaving 13 bases between the germline ends. CDR3: CATRESGNTGELFF. In nucleotides, the CDR3 is TGTGCCACACGGGAGTCCGGGAACACCGGGGAGCTGTTTTTT.

The chain recombines TRBV5-1 with TRBJ2-2; D might be TRBD1 (5 bases). V was trimmed by 7 bases and J by 8 bases, leaving 18 bases between them. Germline CDR1 SGHRS, CDR2 YFSETQ. This CDR3 region has 14 residues. The CDR3 is CASSDTGLTGELFF. The CDR3 coding sequence is TGCGCCAGCTCGGATACAGGTTTAACGGGGGAGCTGTTTTTT.

This clone was detected once. The chain links TRBV19 to TRBJ2-7; 16 bases map to TRBD2. Trimming at V came to 6 bases and at J to 7 bases, leaving 15 bases not matched to a gene. The CDR3 consists of 18 residues. Germline CDR1 reads LNHDA; CDR2 reads SQIVND (reference sequence). The CDR3 region is CASSTGTSGRAASGEQYF. Written as DNA, the CDR3 is TGTGCCAGTAGCACCGGGACTAGCGGGAGGGCCGCTTCGGGGGAGCAGTACTTC. The complete variable domain, with remaining parts taken from reference TRBV19 and TRBJ2-7, reads DGGITQSPKYLFRKEGQNVTLSCEQNLNHDAMYWYRQDPGQGLRLIYYSQIVNDFQKGDIAEGYSVSREKKESFPLTVTSAQKNPTAFYLCASSTGTSGRAASGEQYFGPGTRLTVT.

The chain links TRBV4-1 to TRBJ2-2; 12 nucleotides line up with TRBD1. V shed 5 bases, J shed 5 bases, and the junction held 24 bases outside the gene matches. This CDR3 is 22 amino acids long. Germline lookup yields CDR1 MGHRA and CDR2 YSYEKL. CDR3 amino acids: CASSARGGTGGGRFHRTGELFF. The DNA for the CDR3 is TGCGCCAGCAGCGCCCGAGGCGGGACAGGGGGCGGGAGGTTTCACCGAACCGGGGAGCTGTTTTTT.

The chain combines TRBV28 with TRBJ2-3; 8 bases are a match to TRBD1. The CDR3 runs to 16 residues. V lost 5 bases and J lost 6; bases outside the gene matches: 13. CDR1 is MDHEN, CDR2 SYDVKM, per germline. The CDR3 coding sequence is TGTGCCAGCAGTCTCCGAGGACAGGGTAGTGGGGATACGCAGTATTTT. The encoded protein is CASSLRGQGSGDTQYF. Supplemented by reference TRBV28 and TRBJ2-3, the full variable domain reads DVKVTQSSRYLVKRTGEKVFLECVQDMDHENMFWYRQDPGLGLRLIYFSYDVKMKEKGDIPEGYSVSREKKERFSLILESASTNQTSMYLCASSLRGQGSGDTQYFGPGTRLTVL.

The V call is TRBV9, the J call TRBJ2-7, with 14 bases matching TRBD2. There are 14 residues in the CDR3. Trimming took 4 bases from V and 6 from J; bases not matched to a gene: 3. Germline V gives CDR1 SGDLS, CDR2 YYNGEE. This CDR3 reads CASSSGTSGGEQYF. Written as DNA, the CDR3 is TGTGCCAGCAGCTCCGGGACTAGCGGGGGCGAGCAGTACTTC.

This sequence joins TRBV19 and TRBJ1-2, with 8 bases fitting TRBD1. The V gene end was trimmed by 6 bases and the J gene end by 8 bases; junction bases not matched to a gene: 5. The CDR3 has 12 amino acids. Germline values: CDR1 LNHDA, CDR2 SQIVND (reference sequence). DNA of the CDR3: TGTGCCAGTAGCCGGACAGGGCAGGGCTACACCTTC. It codes for CASSRTGQGYTF.

V is TRBV3-1 (or the pseudogene TRBV3-2) and J is TRBJ2-3, with a tentative D call TRBD1 (6 bases). The V gene's germline CDR1 is LGHDT and CDR2 YNNKEL (reference sequence). The germline V and J ends were trimmed by 0 bases and 2 bases, with 9 bases remaining between them. The length of the CDR3 is 15 residues. CDR3 bases: TGTGCCAGCAGCCAAGAACAGGGATACACAGATACGCAGTATTTT. This encodes CASSQEQGYTDTQYF.

In its sample, this clone was seen a few times. The CDR3 region has the DNA TGTGCCAGCAGCCCCATTTTGGGGCGGGAAAGCACAGATACGCAGTATTTT. Protein product: CASSPILGRESTDTQYF. The chain carries TRBV7-2 and TRBJ2-3, with D tentatively TRBD2 (6 bases). CDR3 length: 17 residues. Germline values: CDR1 SGHTA, CDR2 FQGNSA. V was shortened by 5 bases and J by 0 bases, with 18 bases between the two germline ends.

The chain uses TRBV3-1 (or the pseudogene TRBV3-2) and TRBJ1-3; D possibly corresponds to TRBD1 (6 bases). The V end lost 5 bases, the J end lost 2 bases, and 16 bases lay between the germline ends. Germline loops: CDR1 LGHDT, CDR2 YNNKEL (reference sequence). This CDR3 has 16 amino acids. The chain's CDR3 is CASSISTGSTGNTIYF. CDR3 DNA: TGTGCCAGCAGCATAAGTACAGGGAGTACTGGAAACACCATATATTTT.

The gene calls are TRBV20-1 and TRBJ1-2; D remains ambiguous. Trimming stripped 4 bases from V and 5 bases from J, with 8 bases between. This CDR3 spans 11 amino acids. Germline loops: CDR1 DFQATT, CDR2 SNEGSKA (reference sequence). The CDR3 sequence is CSATGRYGYTF. CDR3 in DNA: TGCAGTGCTACGGGGAGGTATGGCTACACCTTC.

The chain links TRBV28 to TRBJ1-1; D possibly corresponds to TRBD1 (5 bases). The CDR3 contains 13 residues. Germline loops: CDR1 MDHEN, CDR2 SYDVKM. Trimming took off 1 base at V and 9 bases at J, with 12 bases between the two ends. The CDR3 DNA sequence: TGTGCCAGCAGTTTATTGGGGGGGAATAAAGCTTTCTTT. Translation: CASSLLGGNKAFF. Full variable domain (rest looked up from reference TRBV28 and TRBJ1-1): DVKVTQSSRYLVKRTGEKVFLECVQDMDHENMFWYRQDPGLGLRLIYFSYDVKMKEKGDIPEGYSVSREKKERFSLILESASTNQTSMYLCASSLLGGNKAFFGQGTRLTVV.

The V gene is TRBV11-2, the J gene TRBJ1-2, with 9 bases identical to TRBD1. The CDR3 is 16 residues long. Germline loops: CDR1 SGHAT, CDR2 FQNNGV. V trimming: 5 bases; J trimming: 4 bases; junction bases outside the gene matches: 11. The CDR3 spells CASSTRTGAASYGYTF. The DNA of the CDR3 is TGTGCCAGCAGCACGCGGACAGGGGCCGCTTCCTATGGCTACACCTTC.

This chain connects TRBV27 to TRBJ2-7; D is uncertain. The V gene's germline CDR1 is MNHEY and CDR2 SMNVEV (reference sequence). The CDR3 loop spans 13 amino acids. The V and J ends lost 2 bases and 6 bases respectively, with 11 bases between them. CDR3 nucleotides: TGTGCCAGCAGTTTAATGAGTGCTTCCGAGCAGTACTTC. Translating gives CASSLMSASEQYF.

V gene TRBV7-8 combines with J gene TRBJ2-1; 10 bases are shared with TRBD2. Germline V CDR1 and CDR2: SGHVS, FQNEAQ. The V gene end was trimmed by 2 bases and the J gene end by 8 bases; junction bases not matched to a gene: 6. The CDR3 length is 15 residues. CDR3 sequence: CASSLPGSGRDEQFF. In DNA form, the CDR3 reads TGTGCCAGCAGCTTACCAGGGAGCGGGAGGGATGAGCAGTTCTTC. Based on the CDR3 plus reference TRBV7-8 and TRBJ2-1, the full variable domain is GAGVSQSPRYKVAKRGQDVALRCDPISGHVSLFWYQQALGQGPEFLTYFQNEAQLDKSGLPSDRFFAERPEGSVSTLKIQRTQQEDSAVYLCASSLPGSGRDEQFFGPGTRLTVL.

The genes are TRBV5-6 and TRBJ2-2; 10 bases map to TRBD1. This CDR3 contains 14 residues. Germline V gene data show CDR1 as SGHDT and CDR2 as YYEEEE. V trimming: 2 bases; J trimming: 13 bases; junction bases outside the gene matches: 8. CDR3 bases: TGTGCCAGCAGCTTCCGGGACAGGGGTCTAGTGCTGTTTTTT. Its protein product is CASSFRDRGLVLFF.

The genes are TRBV5-1 and TRBJ1-6; 7 nucleotides agree with TRBD1. The CDR3 loop spans 15 amino acids. Looked up from germline, CDR1 is SGHRS and CDR2 is YFSETQ. Unmatched junction bases numbered 8, after V lost 3 bases and J lost 8 bases. The CDR3 DNA is TGCGCCAGCAGCTCGGTGACAGGGCAGGATTCACCCCTCCACTTT. Translating it yields CASSSVTGQDSPLHF. Using reference TRBV5-1 and TRBJ1-6 for the parts outside the CDR3, the full variable domain is KAGVTQTPRYLIKTRGQQVTLSCSPISGHRSVSWYQQTPGQGLQFLFEYFSETQRNKGNFPGRFSGRQFSNSRSEMNVSTLELGDSALYLCASSSVTGQDSPLHFGNGTRLTVT.

This chain connects TRBV19 to TRBJ2-1; a possible D gene is TRBD2 (5 bases). Trimming stripped 5 bases from V and 6 bases from J, with 20 bases between. The germline gives CDR1 LNHDA, CDR2 SQIVND (reference sequence). The CDR3 loop spans 16 amino acids. The DNA of the CDR3 is TGTGCCAGTAGTGCCGGACGGGGTCGAACGGGCAATGAGCAGTTCTTC. Protein product: CASSAGRGRTGNEQFF.

The chain employs TRBV27 and TRBJ1-2, with TRBD1 identical over 8 bases. The CDR3 sequence is 15 residues long. V lost 5 bases to trimming and J lost 1 base; unmatched junction nucleotides: 6. The germline gives CDR1 MNHEY, CDR2 SMNVEV (reference sequence). This chain's CDR3 is CASSPRDRLNYGYTF. As DNA, the CDR3 is TGTGCCAGCAGTCCCCGGGACAGGCTTAACTATGGCTACACCTTC.

This chain connects TRBV5-4 to TRBJ1-1, with D possibly being TRBD1 (5 bases). Germline V lookup: CDR1 SGHNT, CDR2 YYREEE (reference sequence). The CDR3 extends over 15 amino acids. Deletions cut 0 bases from V and 0 bases from J, with 9 bases between. The CDR3 loop reads CASSLAAGMNTEAFF. Written as DNA, the CDR3 is TGTGCCAGCAGCTTGGCCGCAGGGATGAACACTGAAGCTTTCTTT.

The CDR3 region is CASRFPPGLQETQYF. CDR3 in DNA: TGTGCAAGTCGCTTCCCCCCCGGGTTACAAGAGACCCAGTACTTC. The rearrangement joins TRBV12-2 to TRBJ2-5; the table names TRBD2, a call not compared with the DNA. TRBV12-2 counts as a pseudogene. The CDR3 totals 15 residues.

The chain joins TRBV6-2 or TRBV6-3 to TRBJ2-5; TRBD2 matches 10 bases. There are 16 residues in the CDR3. Losses at the gene ends were 5 bases for V and 3 bases for J; bases not matched to a gene: 9. Germline lookup yields CDR1 MNHEY and CDR2 SVGEGT. This CDR3 reads CASSTTSGPDKETQYF. CDR3 coding DNA: TGTGCCAGCAGTACGACTAGCGGGCCGGATAAAGAGACCCAGTACTTC.

V gene TRBV5-1 combines with J gene TRBJ2-5; 8 positions agree with TRBD1. The CDR3 is 15 residues long. V lost 3 bases and J lost 4; bases outside the gene matches: 8. Germline CDR1 is SGHRS and CDR2 is YFSETQ. The CDR3, as DNA: TGCGCCAGCAGCTGGGGACAGGAGGTCGCAGAGACCCAGTACTTC. Amino acid sequence: CASSWGQEVAETQYF.

The chain employs TRBV11-3 and TRBJ1-1; possibly TRBD1 for D (6 bases). CDR1 is SGHNT and CDR2 is YENEEA in the germline V gene. Trimming removed 1 base at V and 0 bases at J, with 9 bases between. The CDR3 is 15 amino acids. DNA for the CDR3: TGTGCCAGCAGCTTAGGGGCAGGGGTGAACACTGAAGCTTTCTTT. It is translated as CASSLGAGVNTEAFF.

The V call is TRBV6-5, the J call TRBJ1-5, with D uncertain. Trimming pared 7 bases from V and 2 bases from J, leaving 12 bases between. This CDR3 has 14 residues. In germline, CDR1 is MNHEY, CDR2 SVGAGI. CDR3 DNA sequence: TGTGCCAGCACTCTCGCCCGCGGCAATCAGCCCCAGCATTTT. Translating gives CASTLARGNQPQHF.